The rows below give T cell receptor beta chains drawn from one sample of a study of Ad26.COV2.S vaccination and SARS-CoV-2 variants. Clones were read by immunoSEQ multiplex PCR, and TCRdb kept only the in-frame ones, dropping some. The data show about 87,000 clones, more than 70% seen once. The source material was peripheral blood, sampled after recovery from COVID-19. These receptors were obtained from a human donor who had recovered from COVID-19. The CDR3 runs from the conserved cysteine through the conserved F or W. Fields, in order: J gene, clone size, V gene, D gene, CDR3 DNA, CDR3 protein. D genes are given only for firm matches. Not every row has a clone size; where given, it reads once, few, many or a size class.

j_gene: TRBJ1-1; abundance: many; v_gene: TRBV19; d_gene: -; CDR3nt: TGTGCCAGTAGTTCGGGGGGAAGAGAGTCGGGAGCTTTCTTT; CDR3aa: CASSSGGRESGAFF
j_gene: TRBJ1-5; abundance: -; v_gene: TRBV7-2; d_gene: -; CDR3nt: TGTGCCAGCAGCCCCCGGGCCAGTCATCAGCCCCAGCATTTT; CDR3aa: CASSPRASHQPQHF
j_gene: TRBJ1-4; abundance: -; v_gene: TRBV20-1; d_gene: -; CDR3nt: TGCAGTGCTAGAGATTTAGGAAAACTGTTTTTT; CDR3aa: CSARDLGKLFF
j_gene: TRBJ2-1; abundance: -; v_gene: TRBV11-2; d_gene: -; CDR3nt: TGTGCCAGCAGCTTGCAGCGTCTACAAGAGCAGTTCTTC; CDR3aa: CASSLQRLQEQFF
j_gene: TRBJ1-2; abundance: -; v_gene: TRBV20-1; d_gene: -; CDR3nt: TGCAGTGCTAGTAACCTACAGGGCTGGGGCTACACCTTC; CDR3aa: CSASNLQGWGYTF
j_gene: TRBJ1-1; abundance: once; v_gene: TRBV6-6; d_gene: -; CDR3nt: TGTGCCACCGACGTGGGCTCCTCTGAAGCTTTCTTT; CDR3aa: CATDVGSSEAFF
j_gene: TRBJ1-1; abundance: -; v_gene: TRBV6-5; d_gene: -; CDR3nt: TGTGCCAGCAGGGACAGAGCAGCCACTGAAGCTTTCTTT; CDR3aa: CASRDRAATEAFF
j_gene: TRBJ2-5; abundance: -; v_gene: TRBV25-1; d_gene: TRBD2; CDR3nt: TGTGCCAGCGGCTTGTTTCGGGGGGGCATGGGAGAGACCCAGTACTTC; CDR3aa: CASGLFRGGMGETQYF
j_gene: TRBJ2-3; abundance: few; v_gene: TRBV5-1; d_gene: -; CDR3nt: TGCGCCAGCAGCTTCGGGGCCCGCACAGATACGCAGTATTTT; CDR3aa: CASSFGARTDTQYF
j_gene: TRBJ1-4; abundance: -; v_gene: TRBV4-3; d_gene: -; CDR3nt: TGCGCCAGCAGCCAAGACGTTCTGGGACGGCGAAATGAAAAACTGTTTTTT; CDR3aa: CASSQDVLGRRNEKLFF
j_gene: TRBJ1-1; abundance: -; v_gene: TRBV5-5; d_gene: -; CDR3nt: TGTGCCAGCAGCTCTTGGCACACCTCCACTGAAGCTTTCTTT; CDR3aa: CASSSWHTSTEAFF
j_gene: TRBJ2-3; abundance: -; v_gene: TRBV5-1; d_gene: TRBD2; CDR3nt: TGCGCCAGCAGCTTGGTGGGTAGCGGGAGAGATACGCAGTATTTT; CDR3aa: CASSLVGSGRDTQYF
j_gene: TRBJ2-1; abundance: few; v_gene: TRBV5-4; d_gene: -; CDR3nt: TGTGCCAGCAGCCCCAAGCAGGGCTCCTACAATGAGCAGTTCTTC; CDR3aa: CASSPKQGSYNEQFF
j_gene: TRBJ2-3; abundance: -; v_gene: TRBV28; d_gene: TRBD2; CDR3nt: TGTGCCAGCAGTCGTCGACTAGCGGGTTTGGGTACGCAGTATTTT; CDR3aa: CASSRRLAGLGTQYF
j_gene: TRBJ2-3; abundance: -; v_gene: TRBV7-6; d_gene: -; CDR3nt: TGTGCCAGCAGCTCAATGGGGGTGATGGGTACGCAGTATTTT; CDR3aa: CASSSMGVMGTQYF
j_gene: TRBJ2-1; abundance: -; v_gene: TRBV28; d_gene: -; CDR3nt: TGTGCCAGCAGTTTAGGGCCTAACAATGAGCAGTTCTTC; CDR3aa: CASSLGPNNEQFF
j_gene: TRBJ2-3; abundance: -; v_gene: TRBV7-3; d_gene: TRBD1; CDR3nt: TGTGCCAGCAGCACGGGACAGGGGGTCGGTGTGGATACGCAGTATTTT; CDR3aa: CASSTGQGVGVDTQYF
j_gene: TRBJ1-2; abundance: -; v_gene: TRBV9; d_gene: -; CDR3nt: TGTGCCAGCAGCGTAGACATCCGCCCCACTGTCTTCACTAACTATGGCTACACCTTC; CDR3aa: CASSVDIRPTVFTNYGYTF
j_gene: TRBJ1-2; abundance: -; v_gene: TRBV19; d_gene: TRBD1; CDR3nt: TGTGCCACCCTGGGACAGGGAGGCTATGGCTACACCTTC; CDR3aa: CATLGQGGYGYTF
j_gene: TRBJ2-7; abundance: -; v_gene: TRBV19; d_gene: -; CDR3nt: TGTGCCAGTACTACCCCCGGAGCAGGGTCGGTCGAGCAGTACTTC; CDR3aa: CASTTPGAGSVEQYF
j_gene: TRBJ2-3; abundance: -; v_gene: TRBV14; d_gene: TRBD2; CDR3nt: TGTGCCAGCAGCCAACGTAGCGGGAGGTGGGGAGATACGCAGTATTTT; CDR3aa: CASSQRSGRWGDTQYF
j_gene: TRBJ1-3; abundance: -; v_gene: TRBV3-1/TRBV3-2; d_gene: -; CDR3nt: TGTGCCAGCAGCCAGATTAGCTCTGGAAACACCATATATTTT; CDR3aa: CASSQISSGNTIYF
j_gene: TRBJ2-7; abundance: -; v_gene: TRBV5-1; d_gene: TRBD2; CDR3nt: TGCGCCAGCAATCCGGGAGGAGGCTACGAGCAGTACTTC; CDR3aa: CASNPGGGYEQYF
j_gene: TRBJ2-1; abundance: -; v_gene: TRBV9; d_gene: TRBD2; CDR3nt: TGTGCCAGCAGCGCCCAGGGGGTAGCGGGAGAACCTTACAATGAGCAGTTCTTC; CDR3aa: CASSAQGVAGEPYNEQFF
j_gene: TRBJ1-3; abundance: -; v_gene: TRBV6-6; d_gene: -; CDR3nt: TGTGCCAGCAGTTACAAACACTCTGGAAACACCATATATTTT; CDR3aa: CASSYKHSGNTIYF
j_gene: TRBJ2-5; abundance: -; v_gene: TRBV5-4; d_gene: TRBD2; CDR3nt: TGTGCCAGCAGCTACGGACTAGCCCAAGGAGAGACCCAGTACTTC; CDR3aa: CASSYGLAQGETQYF
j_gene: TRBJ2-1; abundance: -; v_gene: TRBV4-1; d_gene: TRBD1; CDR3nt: TGCGCCAGCAGCCCCGGACGGGACAGGGATGAGCAGTTCTTC; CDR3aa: CASSPGRDRDEQFF